Each of the 2 T cell receptor beta chains below was sequenced from the same sample in a study of CD8+CD57+ T cells in acquired aplastic anemia. Genomic DNA acted as the template from which TCR beta VDJ combination and CDR3 sequence profiling were carried out. TCRdb independently ran MiXCR on the reads; one entry per CDR3 protein. The sample records about 170,000 distinct CDR3 sequences, roughly 63% being singletons. The sample taken for sequencing was sorted CD4+, CD8+, or CD8+CD57+ T cells (not recorded which) from PBMCs. These receptors all come from a human donor in good health.

J is TRBJ2-1 and V is TRBV9; perhaps TRBD1 as D (6 bases). The germline CDR1 and CDR2 sequences are SGDLS and YYNGEE. V was pared by 4 bases and J by 4 bases, with 18 bases between. The CDR3 is made up of 16 amino acids. The CDR3 region has the DNA TGTGCCAGCAGCTTGGAAGGGGGAAAGAAATACAATGAGCAGTTCTTC. Translated: CASSLEGGKKYNEQFF.

CDR3 nucleotides: TGCAGCGCCCAGGGAGGGACAGGGGACAGGTGGGGCTACACCTTC. It codes for CSAQGGTGDRWGYTF. This rearrangement joins TRBV29-1 to TRBJ1-2; 10 bases line up with TRBD1. CDR1 is SQVTM and CDR2 is ANQGSEA in the germline V gene. The J segment lost 8 bases and the V segment lost 7 bases, leaving 16 bases of the junction unmatched. CDR3 size: 15 residues.